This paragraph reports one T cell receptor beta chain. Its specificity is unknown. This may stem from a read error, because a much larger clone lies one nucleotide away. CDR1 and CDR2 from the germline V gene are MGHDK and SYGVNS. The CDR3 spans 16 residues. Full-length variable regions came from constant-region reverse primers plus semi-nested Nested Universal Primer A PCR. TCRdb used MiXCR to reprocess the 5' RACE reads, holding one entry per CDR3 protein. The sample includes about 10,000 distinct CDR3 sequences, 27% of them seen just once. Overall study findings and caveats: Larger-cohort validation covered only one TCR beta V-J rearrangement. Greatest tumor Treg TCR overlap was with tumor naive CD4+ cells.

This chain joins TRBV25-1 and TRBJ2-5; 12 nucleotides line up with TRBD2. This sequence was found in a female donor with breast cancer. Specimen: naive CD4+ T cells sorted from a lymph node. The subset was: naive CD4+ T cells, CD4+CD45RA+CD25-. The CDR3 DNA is TGTGCCAGCAGTAACGGACTAGCGGGGAACCAAGGGACCCAGTACTTC. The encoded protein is CASSNGLAGNQGTQYF. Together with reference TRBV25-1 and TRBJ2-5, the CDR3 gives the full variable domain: EADIYQTPRYLVIGTGKKITLECSQTMGHDKMYWYQQDPGMELHLIHYSYGVNSTEKGDLSSESTVSRIRTEHFPLTLESARPSHTSQYLCASSNGLAGNQGTQYFGPGTRLLVL.